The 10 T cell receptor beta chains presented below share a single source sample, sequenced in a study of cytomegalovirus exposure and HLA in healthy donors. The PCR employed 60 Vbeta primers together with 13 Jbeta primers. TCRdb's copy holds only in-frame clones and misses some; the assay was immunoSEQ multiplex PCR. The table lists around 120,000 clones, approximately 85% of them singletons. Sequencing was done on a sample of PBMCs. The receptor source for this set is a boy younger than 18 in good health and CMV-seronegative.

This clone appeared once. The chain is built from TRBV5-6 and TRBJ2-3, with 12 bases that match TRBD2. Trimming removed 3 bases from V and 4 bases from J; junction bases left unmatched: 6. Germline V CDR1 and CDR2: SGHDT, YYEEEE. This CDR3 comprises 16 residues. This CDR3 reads CASSSLAGGPSDTQYF. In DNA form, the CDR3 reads TGTGCCAGCAGCTCCCTAGCGGGAGGGCCGTCAGATACGCAGTATTTT. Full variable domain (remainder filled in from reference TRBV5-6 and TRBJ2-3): DAGVTQSPTHLIKTRGQQVTLRCSPKSGHDTVSWYQQALGQGPQFIFQYYEEEERQRGNFPDRFSGHQFPNYSSELNVNALLLGDSALYLCASSSLAGGPSDTQYFGPGTRLTVL.

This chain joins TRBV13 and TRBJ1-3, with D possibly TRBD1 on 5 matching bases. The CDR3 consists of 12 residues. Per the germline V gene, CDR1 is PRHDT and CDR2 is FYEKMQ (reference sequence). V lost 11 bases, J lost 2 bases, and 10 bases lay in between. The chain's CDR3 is CAGGDAGNTIYF. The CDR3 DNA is TGTGCCGGGGGGGACGCTGGAAACACCATATATTTT. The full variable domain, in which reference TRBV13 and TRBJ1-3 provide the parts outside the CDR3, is AAGVIQSPRHLIKEKRETATLKCYPIPRHDTVYWYQQGPGQDPQFLISFYEKMQSDKGSIPDRFSAQQFSDYHSELNMSSLELGDSALYFCAGGDAGNTIYFGEGSWLTVV.

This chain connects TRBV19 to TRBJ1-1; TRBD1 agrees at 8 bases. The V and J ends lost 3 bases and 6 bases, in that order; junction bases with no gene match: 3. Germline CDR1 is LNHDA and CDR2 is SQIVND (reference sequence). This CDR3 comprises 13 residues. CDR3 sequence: CASSIGQGPEAFF. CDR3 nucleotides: TGTGCCAGTAGTATCGGACAGGGCCCTGAAGCTTTCTTT. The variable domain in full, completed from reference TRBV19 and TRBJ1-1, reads DGGITQSPKYLFRKEGQNVTLSCEQNLNHDAMYWYRQDPGQGLRLIYYSQIVNDFQKGDIAEGYSVSREKKESFPLTVTSAQKNPTAFYLCASSIGQGPEAFFGQGTRLTVV.

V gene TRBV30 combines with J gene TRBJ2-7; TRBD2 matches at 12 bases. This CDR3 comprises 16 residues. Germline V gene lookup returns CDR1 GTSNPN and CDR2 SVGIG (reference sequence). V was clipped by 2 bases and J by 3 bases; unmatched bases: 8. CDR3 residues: CAWSMLAGGQGYEQYF. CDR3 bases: TGTGCCTGGAGTATGCTAGCGGGAGGGCAGGGCTACGAGCAGTACTTC.

The CDR3 region is CASSTHRDRVNEKLFF. CDR3 nucleotides: TGCGCCAGCAGCACCCACCGGGACAGGGTTAATGAAAAACTGTTTTTT. The chain combines TRBV4-1 with TRBJ1-4; 9 nucleotides align to TRBD1. V shed 5 bases and J 4 bases; nucleotides not matched to a gene: 8. Germline V CDR1 and CDR2: MGHRA, YSYEKL. This CDR3 contains 16 residues.

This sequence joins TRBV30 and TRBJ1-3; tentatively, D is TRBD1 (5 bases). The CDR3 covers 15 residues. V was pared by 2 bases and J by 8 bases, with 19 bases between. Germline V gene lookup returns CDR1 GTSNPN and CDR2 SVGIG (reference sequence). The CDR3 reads CAWSRTGDPVYTIYF. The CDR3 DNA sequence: TGTGCCTGGAGTCGTACGGGGGACCCGGTTTACACCATATATTTT. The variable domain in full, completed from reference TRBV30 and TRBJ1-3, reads SQTIHQWPATLVQPVGSPLSLECTVEGTSNPNLYWYRQAAGRGLQLLFYSVGIGQISSEVPQNLSASRPQDRQFILSSKKLLLSDSGFYLCAWSRTGDPVYTIYFGEGSWLTVV.

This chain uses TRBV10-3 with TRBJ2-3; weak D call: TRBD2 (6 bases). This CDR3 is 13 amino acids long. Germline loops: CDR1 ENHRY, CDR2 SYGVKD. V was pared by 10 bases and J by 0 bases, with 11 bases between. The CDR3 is CASSGTSTDTQYF. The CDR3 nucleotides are TGTGCCAGTTCCGGGACTAGCACAGATACGCAGTATTTT.

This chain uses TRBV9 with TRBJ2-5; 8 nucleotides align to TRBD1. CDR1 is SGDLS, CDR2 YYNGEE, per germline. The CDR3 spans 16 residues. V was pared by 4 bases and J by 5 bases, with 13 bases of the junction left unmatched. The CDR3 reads CASSMKTGTGGETQYF. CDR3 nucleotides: TGTGCCAGCAGCATGAAGACCGGGACAGGTGGGGAGACCCAGTACTTC. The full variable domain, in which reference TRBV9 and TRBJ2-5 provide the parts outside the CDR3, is DSGVTQTPKHLITATGQRVTLRCSPRSGDLSVYWYQQSLDQGLQFLIQYYNGEERAKGNILERFSAQQFPDLHSELNLSSLELGDSALYFCASSMKTGTGGETQYFGPGTRLLVL.

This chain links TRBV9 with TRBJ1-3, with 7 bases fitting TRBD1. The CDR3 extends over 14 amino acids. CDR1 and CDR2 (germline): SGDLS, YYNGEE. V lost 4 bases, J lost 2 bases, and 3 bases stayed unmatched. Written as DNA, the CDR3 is TGTGCCAGCAGCTACGGACAGGCTGGAAACACCATATATTTT. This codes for CASSYGQAGNTIYF.

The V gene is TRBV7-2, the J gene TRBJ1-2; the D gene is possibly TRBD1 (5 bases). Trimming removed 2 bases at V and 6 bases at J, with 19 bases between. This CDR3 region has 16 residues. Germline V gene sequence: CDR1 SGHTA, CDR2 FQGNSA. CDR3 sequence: CASSLWAGGTLDGYTF. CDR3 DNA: TGTGCCAGCAGCTTATGGGCCGGGGGGACTCTCGATGGCTACACCTTC.